This TCR beta chain was recorded in a study of long-term antiretroviral therapy in people with HIV (dated 2022 in TCRdb). For the study in its entirety: The earliest samples were collected approximately a decade before the 2015 WHO recommendation for immediate ART, a period when ART was typically delayed until CD4 counts fell. A retrospective serial study tested whether ART initiation and durable HIV suppression were associated with changes in peripheral blood TRB repertoire composition and diversity. The cohort contributed over 150 cryopreserved PBMC samples from 30 to 35 adults with confirmed HIV infection, collected serially over a mean of approximately 6 years (range 1-12). About a third of the roughly 30 participants with HIV were female. No cross-contamination during QIAcube processing was shown when test extractions of a monoclonal T-cell line were performed alongside fewer than 35 polyclonal samples.

What the work shows at the level of the full study, not this receptor alone: Owing to limited PBMC availability, only the TCR beta chain was sequenced, without alpha chain pairing. ART initiation was associated with a significant increase in TRB diversity, but diversity stayed significantly below transplant donor controls even after long-term ART. At every time point, the repertoire was dominated by expanded TRB clones first identified before ART initiation, although this dominance fluctuated and, in many PLHIV, declined after ART. The samples were dated from about 2004 to 2018, and the ART regimens that were used may be less effective than current ART regimens. Because pre-ART samples had limited cell numbers, profiling was done on unsorted PBMC rather than on sorted CD4+ and CD8+ T cells. Inferences about post-ART repertoire changes were limited because no data were available on ART adherence, viral resistance or therapy changes. CDR3 length ranges in HIV repertoires were narrower than in controls, and network structure suggested an antigen-experienced repertoire with only a slight naive shift after ART.

At the junction V is shortened by 4 bases and J by 0 bases, with 13 bases in between. The germline V gene provides CDR1 SGDLS and CDR2 YYNGEE. The cysteine opens and the phenylalanine closes a CDR3 of 16 amino acids. The read is trimmed to its CDR3 DNA, 48 bases read in frame from base 1. The immunoSEQ hsTCRB v3.0 assay was used at survey level resolution to sequence the TRB variable region. TRB sequencing targeted a depth of roughly 40,000-55,000 T-cell genomes per sample. An Illumina MiSeq with a v3 150-cycle kit was used to sequence the pooled TRB libraries. The study's own analysis went as follows. Repertoire analysis ran in R within a reproducible Nextflow workflow covering QC, data transformation and analysis. LymphoSeq2, an R package for exploring AIRR-Seq data, was used to implement custom analyses. After excluding a few samples that yielded fewer than 5000 total TRB sequences, 190 or so HIV repertoires remained for analysis. Among the 180 to 200 retained HIV repertoires, 55 to 60 were collected before ART initiation and 120 to 130 were collected after ART initiation. Repertoires were downsampled to 5000 TRB nucleotide sequences, with summary statistics averaged over 100 downsampling iterations. Only TRB sequences with CDR3 regions of at least seven amino acids were retained for analysis. Diversity was assessed using a clonality score derived from Shannon entropy and using the Gini coefficient. In repertoire networks, the top 5000 CDR3 amino acid sequences were linked whenever an edit distance of one separated two sequences. For TRB CDR3 amino acid sequences, antigen specificity groups and MHC restriction were predicted with GLIPH2. CDR3 amino acid sequences were matched against VDJdb and McPAS-TCR to flag known CMV, EBV, HIV or tissue antigen associations. Pre-ART, post-ART and control groups were compared with Wilcoxon signed-rank tests and Holm-Bonferroni correction. TCRdb took over this immuneACCESS table, retaining in-frame rearrangements with V and J assigned. Such tables are incomplete; in checked studies, under half of the missing clones stem from an unresolved V gene, and the remainder is unexplained. V and J calls and clone size come straight from that table; D and trimming were deduced from the DNA. For this sample there are more than 7,000 clones; approximately 78% appear just once. The ten largest clones take up approximately 23% of the sample.

A word on this clone: What antigen it recognizes has not been identified. No quality values exist for individual bases; no much larger clone is one base distant.

Inclusion was restricted to participants for whom at least one PBMC sample before ART initiation and at least two post-ART samples were available. All participants with HIV were treated in the United States of America. Before DNA extraction, cryopreserved samples of about 0.95-11 million PBMC were thawed and then washed. At the time of the earliest PBMC sample for each participant with HIV, ages ranged from about 20 to 54 years. Per participant, PBMC samples came from 1-4 timepoints prior to ART initiation and 2-8 timepoints following ART initiation, for a median of 7 samples. Serial HIV viral load, CD4+ T-cell count, ART history and demographic data were obtained for every participant. Using a Qiagen kit on a QIAcube, genomic DNA was extracted from unsorted PBMC, with samples processed in batches of 12.

The sequenced sample was unsorted PBMCs, obtained 0.6 years before starting antiretroviral therapy. The chain joins TRBV9 to TRBJ2-2; the D call is possibly TRBD1 or TRBD2, each sharing 5 bases. This receptor was identified in a middle-aged man with HIV. The DNA sequence is given as TGTGCCAGCAGCTCGAGGGGTGGGGCGAACACCGGGGAGCTGTTTTTT. Its protein reads: CASSSRGGANTGELFF.